A selection of T cell receptor beta chains follows, all from one sample in a study of blood T cell repertoires in COVID-19. Some clones are missing from TCRdb's copy, which holds only in-frame ones; the method was immunoSEQ multiplex PCR. The sample shows some 220,000 clones, approximately 85% of them seen only once. What was sequenced was peripheral blood. The receptors were gathered from a man in his fifties or sixties with COVID-19, enrolled during active disease. Each CDR3 is given with its conserved first and last residue. The D gene is left open where the match is weak.

v_call	d_call	j_call	cdr3_aa
TRBV27	NA	TRBJ2-5	CASRTAVDLTQYF
TRBV7-3	TRBD2	TRBJ2-3	CASSPLAVSTDTQYF
TRBV11-2	NA	TRBJ2-5	CASSLVGRVGETQYF
TRBV30	TRBD1	TRBJ1-4	CAWSGTGELFF
TRBV21-1	NA	TRBJ1-1	CASRTETEKNTEAFF
TRBV7-9	NA	TRBJ1-2	CASSRDIGFHTF
TRBV2	NA	TRBJ1-5	CASRPDRTSNQPQHF
TRBV19	TRBD2	TRBJ2-1	CASSIIAGDYNEQFF
TRBV29-1	NA	TRBJ1-2	CSAHRAYGYTF
TRBV6-5	NA	TRBJ2-7	CASSYDGLNEQYF
TRBV3-1/TRBV3-2	TRBD2	TRBJ2-1	CASSHLAGANEQFF
TRBV4-1	TRBD1	TRBJ2-1	CASSHTTGAYNEQFF
TRBV19	NA	TRBJ1-1	CASSEGVGTEAFF
TRBV7-6	TRBD2	TRBJ2-2	CASSFSGGGTGELFF
TRBV19	NA	TRBJ1-3	CASSIGSSGNTIYF
TRBV28	NA	TRBJ1-1	CASSSTVVAFF
TRBV7-2	NA	TRBJ2-7	CASSLARDSAYEQYF
TRBV5-1	NA	TRBJ2-5	CASDRGVRGGQETQYF
TRBV5-1	TRBD1	TRBJ2-3	CASSDRQGGDTQYF
TRBV13	TRBD1	TRBJ1-4	CASSPTGGPNEKLFF
TRBV18	TRBD1	TRBJ2-2	CASSPSRGNTGELFF
TRBV9	NA	TRBJ1-3	CASSPRTDSGNTIYF
TRBV5-1	NA	TRBJ1-3	CASSMSGNTIYF
TRBV29-1	NA	TRBJ2-7	CSVAQGGLEQYF
TRBV15	TRBD1	TRBJ2-2	CATTGTGKAGELFF
TRBV7-3	TRBD2	TRBJ2-1	CASSSLGLAFDEQFF
TRBV18	TRBD2	TRBJ2-3	CASSPQGLAASADTQYF
TRBV5-8	TRBD2	TRBJ2-1	CASSNSGGAWNEQFF
TRBV19	NA	TRBJ1-6	CASSRQGSLSGSPLHF
TRBV20-1	TRBD2	TRBJ2-7	CSLRGAYEQYF
TRBV6-5	TRBD1	TRBJ1-5	CASRTTGVPGQPQHF
TRBV5-1	NA	TRBJ2-1	CASSLRQWDEQFF
TRBV4-3	TRBD2	TRBJ2-1	CASSHAGGGGTYNEQFF
TRBV7-8	TRBD2	TRBJ2-3	CASTRAGGVLDTQYF
TRBV7-6	NA	TRBJ2-5	CASATGKETQYF
TRBV11-3	TRBD1	TRBJ2-1	CASSLVGTGVYNEQFF
TRBV5-4	NA	TRBJ1-6	CASSLRQSGDSPLHF
TRBV25-1	TRBD2	TRBJ2-5	CASSVHGTSGGETQYF
TRBV6-6	NA	TRBJ2-3	CASRGGSDTQYF
TRBV28	NA	TRBJ2-1	CASTIRTLPNEQFF
TRBV7-3	TRBD2	TRBJ2-1	CASKPTSAYNEQFF
TRBV6-5	NA	TRBJ1-1	CASSLMAGNTEAFF
TRBV6-2/TRBV6-3	NA	TRBJ2-1	CASSYRPRGSSYNEQFF